A single sample is the source of the 27 T cell receptor beta chains below, sequenced in a study of regulatory T cells in long-lasting Graves disease. CDR3-region Arm-PCR and iRepertoire HTBI primers produced the TCR beta libraries. TCRdb redid the calling of the multiplex PCR reads with MiXCR, one entry per CDR3 protein. The sample consists of roughly 410,000 distinct CDR3 sequences, 15% of them appearing once. Time point defined: newly diagnosed GD, antithyroid drugs for less than 3 months. RNA from PBMCs was the source of the TCR library. A further study also used this sample, focusing on T cells in Graves' hyperthyroidism and ophthalmopathy.

Sample: peripheral blood mononuclear cells (PBMCs), taken at new diagnosis, from a patient treated with antithyroid drugs. The receptors come from a woman aged 40-49 years with Graves disease.

This clonotype was observed a few times. V and J are TRBV3-1 and TRBJ2-5; TRBD2 matches 9 bases. V trimming: 2 bases; J trimming: 5 bases; junction bases outside the gene matches: 9. This CDR3 comprises 16 residues. Germline CDR1 and CDR2: LGHDT and YNNKEL (reference sequence). CDR3 sequence: CASSQNSGSNAETQYF. CDR3 coding DNA: TGTGCCAGCAGCCAAAATAGCGGGAGCAATGCGGAGACCCAGTACTTC.

The rearrangement links TRBV19 to TRBJ2-1; 12 bases line up with TRBD2. The V gene's germline CDR1 is LNHDA and CDR2 SQIVND (reference sequence). Trimming removed 3 bases from V and 2 bases from J; junction bases left unmatched: 11. The CDR3 runs 19 residues. The CDR3 loop is CASSIELAGGLYAYNEQFF. The CDR3 DNA reads TGTGCCAGTAGTATTGAACTAGCGGGAGGACTGTATGCCTACAATGAGCAGTTCTTC.

This clonotype was recorded many times. This chain links TRBV4-1 with TRBJ2-7; no clear D gene. The ends were cut back, 1 base at V and 4 bases at J, with 11 bases in the middle. Looked up from germline, CDR1 is MGHRA and CDR2 is YSYEKL. This CDR3 is built from 14 residues. In DNA form, the CDR3 reads TGCGCCAGCAGCCAAGTGGCAGCCAAATACGAGCAGTACTTC. Translated, it gives CASSQVAAKYEQYF.

This clonotype came up many times. This chain connects TRBV15 to TRBJ1-1; D remains unclear. The V end lost 3 bases, the J end lost 2 bases, and 4 bases lay between the germline ends. The CDR3 spans 12 residues. Germline CDR1 reads LNHNV; CDR2 reads YYDKDF (reference sequence). The CDR3 region is CATSRDNTEAFF. The DNA for the CDR3 is TGTGCCACCAGCAGGGACAACACTGAAGCTTTCTTT. The complete variable domain, with remaining parts taken from reference TRBV15 and TRBJ1-1, reads DAMVIQNPRYQVTQFGKPVTLSCSQTLNHNVMYWYQQKSSQAPKLLFHYYDKDFNNEADTPDNFQSRRPNTSFCFLDIRSPGLGDTAMYLCATSRDNTEAFFGQGTRLTVV.

J is TRBJ2-1 and V is TRBV5-6, with 7 bases aligning to TRBD2. The ends lost 4 bases at V and 2 bases at J; junction bases unmatched: 9. Germline CDR1 SGHDT, CDR2 YYEEEE. CDR3 length: 16 amino acids. The CDR3 DNA reads TGTGCCAGCAGCCTGTTGGGGGAGGGCACCTACAATGAGCAGTTCTTC. Amino acid sequence: CASSLLGEGTYNEQFF.

This clonotype was counted many times. J is TRBJ2-4 and V is TRBV10-3; no clear D gene. The CDR3 is 13 amino acids. Trimming removed 10 bases from V and 3 bases from J, with 13 bases in between. Germline V gene sequence: CDR1 ENHRY, CDR2 SYGVKD. For the CDR3, the DNA is TGTGCCACCCTAAGGGAAGGCAAAAACATTCAGTACTTC. The encoded protein is CATLREGKNIQYF.

Only a few counts were recorded for this clonotype. The CDR3 here is CSARDRGQTSNQPQHF. The CDR3 nucleotides are TGCAGTGCTAGAGATCGAGGACAGACTAGCAATCAGCCCCAGCATTTT. The gene calls are TRBV20-1 and TRBJ1-5, with a weak D call TRBD1 (6 bases). Germline assignment: CDR1 DFQATT and CDR2 SNEGSKA (reference sequence). The CDR3 has 16 residues. The V end lost 0 bases, the J end lost 0 bases, and 12 bases lay between the germline ends.

This clonotype was picked up a small number of times. The V gene is TRBV6-2 or TRBV6-3, the J gene TRBJ1-1, with D possibly TRBD1 on 5 matching bases. The V and J ends lost 10 bases and 4 bases respectively, with 16 bases between them. The germline V gene encodes CDR1 MNHEY and CDR2 SVGEGT. The CDR3 loop spans 13 amino acids. This CDR3 is CATLKRGGTEAFF. The CDR3 coding sequence is TGTGCCACCCTAAAAAGGGGCGGCACTGAAGCTTTCTTT.

This clonotype has a handful of counts. The V and J genes are TRBV7-6 and TRBJ2-3; no clear D. V was clipped by 4 bases and J by 0 bases, with 8 bases between them. The germline V gene encodes CDR1 SGHVS and CDR2 FNYEAQ. CDR3 size: 14 residues. The CDR3 spells CASSSQPSTDTQYF. CDR3 in DNA: TGTGCCAGCAGCTCACAGCCCAGCACAGATACGCAGTATTTT.

This chain connects TRBV20-1 to TRBJ2-1; 7 bases map to TRBD2. The ends lost 2 bases at V and 5 bases at J; junction bases unmatched: 12. Germline-derived CDR1 and CDR2 are DFQATT and SNEGSKA (reference sequence). This CDR3 region has 16 residues. Here the CDR3 DNA reads TGCAGTGCTAGAACACCTTCTAGCGGAGAAGACAATGAGCAGTTCTTC. Protein sequence: CSARTPSSGEDNEQFF.

Ten or more counts support this clonotype. V usage is TRBV7-2 and J usage is TRBJ2-7, with TRBD2 as a possible D gene (5 bases). The V gene's germline CDR1 is SGHTA and CDR2 FQGNSA. CDR3 length: 12 residues. Trimming removed 1 base from V and 7 bases from J, with 8 bases in between. CDR3 nucleotide sequence: TGTGCCAGCAGCTTAGTGTGCGGGGAGCAGTACTTC. It translates to CASSLVCGEQYF.

This clonotype was recorded at least ten times. The chain carries TRBV3-1 and TRBJ1-2, with D unresolved. Germline CDR1 reads LGHDT; CDR2 reads YNNKEL (reference sequence). V was pared by 0 bases and J by 8 bases, with 10 bases between. The CDR3 spans 13 residues. The CDR3 DNA is TGTGCCAGCAGCCAAGAGCGGCGAGTAGGCTACACCTTC. Its protein product is CASSQERRVGYTF.

This clonotype was found once. The chain joins TRBV29-1 to TRBJ2-3; 10 bases match TRBD2. V trimming: 3 bases; J trimming: 1 base; junction bases outside the gene matches: 1. Germline V gene sequence: CDR1 SQVTM, CDR2 ANQGSEA. The CDR3 runs to 14 residues. In DNA form, the CDR3 reads TGCAGCGTTGAGGGGACTAGCGGCACAGATACGCAGTATTTT. Translation gives CSVEGTSGTDTQYF.

The chain combines TRBV7-9 with TRBJ2-7; 7 positions match TRBD1. The V gene end was trimmed by 5 bases and the J gene end by 3 bases; junction bases not matched to a gene: 7. This CDR3 region has 14 residues. From germline, CDR1 is SEHNR and CDR2 FQNEAQ (reference sequence). In DNA, the CDR3 is TGTGCCAGCAGCCGGGACAGCTACCTCTACGAGCAGTACTTC. Protein product: CASSRDSYLYEQYF.

In its sample, this clonotype was seen many times. The J gene is TRBJ2-7, the V gene TRBV5-1, with TRBD2 identical over 10 bases. The V and J ends lost 2 bases and 5 bases, in that order; junction bases with no gene match: 7. The CDR3 has 15 residues. Germline loops: CDR1 SGHRS, CDR2 YFSETQ. Here the CDR3 DNA reads TGCGCCAGCAGCTTTGCAGCGGGAGGGCCCGACGAGCAGTACTTC. This codes for CASSFAAGGPDEQYF.

This clonotype came up many times. This sequence joins TRBV11-3 and TRBJ2-1, with D possibly TRBD2 on 5 matching bases. Germline V CDR1 and CDR2: SGHNT, YENEEA. CDR3 length: 17 residues. V lost 0 bases and J 0 bases, leaving 12 bases between the germline ends. The CDR3 loop reads CASSLDLTGSSYNEQFF. In DNA, the CDR3 is TGTGCCAGCAGCTTAGATCTTACGGGAAGCTCCTACAATGAGCAGTTCTTC.

This clonotype was counted many times. The CDR3 region has the DNA TGCAGTGCTACAGGGGCGTATAGCTCCTACAATGAGCAGTTCTTC. Encoded protein: CSATGAYSSYNEQFF. This sequence joins TRBV20-1 and TRBJ2-1, with a tentative D call TRBD1 (6 bases). Trimming took off 4 bases at V and 0 bases at J, with 13 bases between the two ends. The CDR3 contains 15 residues. The germline CDR1 and CDR2 sequences are DFQATT and SNEGSKA (reference sequence).

In this sample, this clonotype turned up a few times. The chain couples TRBV7-9 to TRBJ2-5; 7 positions match TRBD1. Germline V CDR1 and CDR2: SEHNR, FQNEAQ (reference sequence). J gave up 10 bases and V 4 bases, and 9 bases lay outside the gene matches. There are 13 residues in the CDR3. CDR3 region: CASSSLQGNNQYF. CDR3 in DNA: TGTGCCAGCAGCTCGTTACAGGGGAATAACCAGTACTTC.

This clonotype was seen only once. A much larger clone lies a single base off, so this may be a read error. The genes are TRBV6-2 or TRBV6-3 and TRBJ2-1, with D perhaps TRBD2 (6 bases). V was clipped by 4 bases and J by 8 bases, with 24 bases between them. The CDR3 runs 17 residues. Germline V CDR1 and CDR2: MNHEY, SVGEGT. The CDR3 DNA follows: TGTGCCAGCAGTTTCCCCGGGGGATTCAGAGGGTTGCATGAGCAGTTCTTC. Encoded protein: CASSFPGGFRGLHEQFF.

This clonotype showed up just a few times. At one end, the junction sequence differs from germline, possibly due to a read error. This chain uses TRBV5-4 with TRBJ1-2; possible D gene TRBD1, 6 bases. The germline V gene has CDR1 SGHNT and CDR2 YYREEE (reference sequence). The CDR3 consists of 16 residues. The CDR3 is CASSPGQGRTNYGCTF. CDR3 nucleotides: TGTGCCAGCAGCCCAGGGCAGGGGCGAACTAACTATGGCTGCACCTTC.

The table lists this clonotype with many counts. The chain employs TRBV2 and TRBJ2-5, with a tentative D call TRBD1 (6 bases). Germline lookup yields CDR1 SNHLY and CDR2 FYNNEI. Between the trimmed V and J ends, which lost 6 bases and 4 bases, there was a span of 18 bases. CDR3 length: 15 amino acids. This chain's CDR3 is CASSSIGQPSETQYF. The DNA of the CDR3 is TGTGCCAGCAGCTCCATTGGACAGCCCTCAGAGACCCAGTACTTC.

This clonotype came up a few times. V usage is TRBV13 and J usage is TRBJ2-5; D is ambiguous. Trimming cost V 5 bases and J 5 bases, with 9 bases left between them. Germline V lookup: CDR1 PRHDT, CDR2 FYEKMQ (reference sequence). CDR3 size: 12 residues. CDR3 protein: CASSEIGETQYF. The CDR3 nucleotides read TGTGCCAGCAGCGAGATCGGGGAGACCCAGTACTTC.

This clonotype came up a few times. The chain uses TRBV28 and TRBJ2-3; 13 bases are a match to TRBD2. The CDR3 contains 17 residues. CDR1 is MDHEN and CDR2 is SYDVKM in the germline V gene. Trimming at V came to 5 bases and at J to 6 bases, leaving 11 bases not matched to a gene. CDR3 DNA: TGTGCCAGCAGTCTCAGGACTAGCGGGAGTTTGAAGGATACGCAGTATTTT. This codes for CASSLRTSGSLKDTQYF.

This clonotype was counted only a few times. The rearrangement uses TRBV3-1 and TRBJ2-7; D is unclear. Germline assignment: CDR1 LGHDT and CDR2 YNNKEL (reference sequence). The ends were cut back, 3 bases at V and 7 bases at J, with 19 bases in the middle. CDR3 length equals 15 residues. This chain's CDR3 is CASSHNDGKAWEQYF. As DNA, the CDR3 is TGTGCCAGCAGCCATAATGACGGAAAGGCCTGGGAGCAGTACTTC.

This clonotype was seen ten or more times. The chain combines TRBV29-1 with TRBJ2-3; 7 bases align to TRBD2. CDR1 SQVTM and CDR2 ANQGSEA come from the germline V gene. The CDR3 contains 11 residues. V shed 6 bases and J 14 bases; nucleotides not matched to a gene: 11. The CDR3 nucleotides read TGCAGCGTACCGGGCGCGGGAGTGAGGTATTTT. Amino acid sequence: CSVPGAGVRYF.

This clonotype was seen many times. The gene calls are TRBV27 and TRBJ2-1, with 7 positions matching TRBD2. Germline V gene sequence: CDR1 MNHEY, CDR2 SMNVEV (reference sequence). Germline trimming cut 5 bases from V and 9 bases from J; bases unmatched to any gene: 10. The CDR3 loop spans 14 amino acids. DNA for the CDR3: TGTGCCAGCAGTACCGCGGGCGGGGGTGGTGAGCAGTTCTTC. The encoded protein is CASSTAGGGGEQFF.

This clonotype was counted between two and nine times. The gene calls are TRBV2 and TRBJ2-3; 8 positions agree with TRBD2. Germline lookup yields CDR1 SNHLY and CDR2 FYNNEI. V was clipped by 8 bases and J by 2 bases; unmatched bases: 15. The CDR3 length is 17 residues. As DNA, the CDR3 is TGTGCCAGCGGCTGGCAGCGGGAGCATAGGGACACAGATACGCAGTATTTT. Translated, it gives CASGWQREHRDTDTQYF.